A selection of T cell receptor beta chains follows, all from one sample in a study of shared clonotypes between healthy human individuals. The data were produced by immunoSEQ multiplex PCR, yet TCRdb's version contains in-frame clones alone and is incomplete. The sample holds approximately 2.1 million clones, 85% to 95% seen once. The sequencing input was naive CD4+ T cells from PBMCs. The receptors were sampled from a man between 18 and 35 years old in good health. Some clones in this sample may be carry-over from other donors' samples. CDR3s include the opening cysteine and the closing phenylalanine or tryptophan. D genes are given only for firm matches. Size tells how often a clone was seen (once, few, many) or the class of an expanded clone, and some rows leave it out.

len | j_gene | v_gene | abundance | d_gene | CDR3nt | CDR3aa
16 | TRBJ1-2 | TRBV18 | NA | TRBD1 | TGTGCCAGCTCACCACGTAGGACAGGGGGCTTCTATGGCTACACCTTC | CASSPRRTGGFYGYTF
17 | TRBJ1-5 | TRBV27 | NA | TRBD1 | TGTGCCAGCAGTTCCTTCTCGCAGGGGGCGGTGGATCAGCCCCAGCATTTT | CASSSFSQGAVDQPQHF
14 | TRBJ1-1 | TRBV5-1 | NA | TRBD1 | TGCGCCAGCTTCAAGACAGGGCCGAACACTGAAGCTTTCTTT | CASFKTGPNTEAFF
10 | TRBJ1-2 | TRBV20-1 | NA | NA | TGCAGTGCCTTCAACTATGGCTACACCTTC | CSAFNYGYTF
10 | TRBJ2-7 | TRBV20-1 | NA | NA | TGCAGTGCAGCCAACTACGAGCAGTACTTC | CSAANYEQYF
15 | TRBJ1-5 | TRBV11-3 | NA | NA | TGTGCCAGCAGCTGCCGGGACCTGAGGAATCAGCCCCAGCATTTT | CASSCRDLRNQPQHF
16 | TRBJ1-1 | TRBV7-9 | NA | TRBD1 | TGTGCCAGCAGCTTAGACCCCGGACAGGGTAACACTGAAGCTTTCTTT | CASSLDPGQGNTEAFF
15 | TRBJ1-4 | TRBV2 | once | TRBD1 | TGTGCCAGCAGTGGAGGGACAGGGTTTTCTGAAAAACTGTTTTTT | CASSGGTGFSEKLFF
15 | TRBJ1-6 | TRBV2 | NA | NA | TGTGCCAGCAGTACAGGGAGCTCCTATAATTCACCCCTCCACTTT | CASSTGSSYNSPLHF
14 | TRBJ1-4 | TRBV28 | NA | NA | TGTGCCAGCAGTTTGGTGGGGGATAATGAAAAACTGTTTTTT | CASSLVGDNEKLFF
14 | TRBJ2-1 | TRBV2 | NA | TRBD1 | TGTGCCAGCATTAGGGGGCTACCCTACAATGAGCAGTTCTTC | CASIRGLPYNEQFF
16 | TRBJ1-1 | TRBV5-5 | NA | NA | TGTGCCAGCAGCTTGAGTACACAGCCATTGAACACTGAAGCTTTCTTT | CASSLSTQPLNTEAFF
13 | TRBJ2-1 | TRBV5-1 | NA | TRBD2 | TGCGCCAGCACCGGGACTAGCGGGAATGAGCAGTTCTTC | CASTGTSGNEQFF
11 | TRBJ2-7 | TRBV30 | NA | NA | TGTGCCTTTGACAGGACCTACGAGCAGTACTTC | CAFDRTYEQYF
15 | TRBJ2-5 | TRBV18 | NA | NA | TGTGCCAGCTCACCTCGGACATTAAGGTTAGAGACCCAGTACTTC | CASSPRTLRLETQYF
13 | TRBJ2-5 | TRBV28 | NA | NA | TGTGCCAGCACTCAGAACCAGAAAGAGACCCAGTACTTC | CASTQNQKETQYF
12 | TRBJ1-1 | TRBV6-5 | once | NA | TGTGCCAGCAGTTACATCAGGGGTGAAGCTTTCTTT | CASSYIRGEAFF
11 | TRBJ2-7 | TRBV27 | NA | NA | TGTGCCAGACCCCCAAGGGTCGAGCAGTACTTC | CARPPRVEQYF
15 | TRBJ2-1 | TRBV5-6 | NA | NA | TGTGCCAGCAGGTTCCGGGGGTACCGTTTCAATGAGCAGTTCTTC | CASRFRGYRFNEQFF
15 | TRBJ2-1 | TRBV9 | NA | NA | TGTGCCAGCAGCGTATTACAGGGATCCTACAATGAGCAGTTCTTC | CASSVLQGSYNEQFF
14 | TRBJ2-7 | TRBV14 | NA | NA | TGTGCCAGCAGCCAAGTCGCTGGATCCTACGAGCAGTACTTC | CASSQVAGSYEQYF
16 | TRBJ1-3 | TRBV11-2 | once | NA | TGTGCCAGCAGCTTAACCCTCAGCGGACCCGGAAACACCATATATTTT | CASSLTLSGPGNTIYF
15 | TRBJ1-2 | TRBV28 | NA | TRBD1 | TGTGCCAGCAGTCGGGGAAAACAGGGGTTCGGTGGCTACACCTTC | CASSRGKQGFGGYTF
16 | TRBJ2-3 | TRBV4-2 | NA | NA | TGTGCCAGCAGCCAAGTGTGGAGTACCAGCACAGATACGCAGTATTTT | CASSQVWSTSTDTQYF
18 | TRBJ2-3 | TRBV5-6 | NA | TRBD1 | TGTGCCAGCAGCGACTCCTTACCCGACAGGGGAAACACAGATACGCAGTATTTT | CASSDSLPDRGNTDTQYF
15 | TRBJ1-1 | TRBV7-2 | NA | NA | TGTGCCAGCAGCTTAGGGGGTCAGGTGAACACTGAAGCTTTCTTT | CASSLGGQVNTEAFF
12 | TRBJ1-5 | TRBV7-8 | NA | NA | TGTGCCAGCAGCCCCCTCGACAGGCCCCAGCATTTT | CASSPLDRPQHF
13 | TRBJ1-1 | TRBV29-1 | NA | NA | TGCAGCGTTGTAGGGGTTTTGGGGACTGAAGCTTTCTTT | CSVVGVLGTEAFF